The rows below give T cell receptor beta chains drawn from one sample of a study of CD8 T cells in Susac syndrome. TCRdb fed the immunoSEQ multiplex PCR reads into MiXCR, producing one record per CDR3 protein. The table has 100,000 to 150,000 distinct CDR3 sequences, 93% seen once; the top ten hold approximately 0.31%. Sequenced input: CD8+ T cells from PBMCs. The receptors come from a human donor with multiple sclerosis. Each CDR3 is given with its conserved first and last residue. The order of the fields is V gene, clone size, D gene, J gene, CDR3 DNA, CDR3 protein. A D gene is named only where the DNA matches it firmly. Clone size is given for some rows only: seen once, a few or many times, or a class if the clone is expanded.

TRBV6-1	-	-	TRBJ2-2	TGTGCCAGCAGTGAAGACAGGGAGGTCGGGGAGCTGTTTTTT	CASSEDREVGELFF
TRBV9	-	-	TRBJ2-5	TGTGCCAGCAGCGTAAGGCCCTCCAAGAGCGCGACCCAGTACTTC	CASSVRPSKSATQYF
TRBV6-5	few	-	TRBJ2-2	TGTGCCAGCAGCCCACGAGCCAGGGGCACCGGGGAGCTGTTTTTT	CASSPRARGTGELFF
TRBV9	-	-	TRBJ1-2	TGTGCCAGCAGCGAGACTAACTATGGCTACACCTTC	CASSETNYGYTF
TRBV3-1	few	-	TRBJ2-7	TGTGCCAGCGCGATCTTATACGAGCAGTACTTC	CASAILYEQYF
TRBV12-3/TRBV12-4	-	-	TRBJ2-3	TGTGCCAGCACCACGGGACGGGCCACAGATACGCAGTATTTT	CASTTGRATDTQYF
TRBV9	-	TRBD1	TRBJ2-7	TGTGCCAGCAGCGAAACCGGGACAGGGTCCTACGAGCAGTACTTC	CASSETGTGSYEQYF
TRBV7-9	-	TRBD2	TRBJ2-1	TGTGCCAGCACTCCGGGGGGTCCGAATGAGCAGTTCTTC	CASTPGGPNEQFF
TRBV28	-	-	TRBJ1-5	TGTGCCAGCGGGATCATGTGGGATAGCAATCAGCCCCAGCATTTT	CASGIMWDSNQPQHF
TRBV30	-	-	TRBJ1-2	TGTGCCTGGAGACACCGAAACTATGGCTACACCTTC	CAWRHRNYGYTF
TRBV9	-	TRBD2	TRBJ2-1	TGTGCCAGCACCGCTAGCGGGGACACCTACAATGAGCAGTTCTTC	CASTASGDTYNEQFF
TRBV28	-	-	TRBJ1-2	TGTGCCACCGAGGAGGGTGGCTACACCTTC	CATEEGGYTF
TRBV7-9	-	-	TRBJ2-7	TGTGCCAGCAGCTTAGGGGTGGCCTACGAGCAGTACTTC	CASSLGVAYEQYF
TRBV5-6	once	-	TRBJ1-2	TGTGCCAGCAGCATGCTTGGAGGCTACACCTTC	CASSMLGGYTF
TRBV18	once	-	TRBJ1-5	TGTGCCAGCTCACTCCGACGGTTCCGTAGCAATCAGCCCCAGCATTTT	CASSLRRFRSNQPQHF
TRBV5-6	-	-	TRBJ1-3	TGTGCCAGCAGCTCACCTGAGACAGCCTATGGAAACACCATATATTTT	CASSSPETAYGNTIYF
TRBV19	-	-	TRBJ1-5	TGTGCCAGTAGTATGAGAGACTCCCGACAGCCCCAGCATTTT	CASSMRDSRQPQHF
TRBV7-9	-	-	TRBJ1-6	TGTGCCAGCAGCCCTGAGGGGGGCTGGGGGACCGTTTCACCCCTCCACTTT	CASSPEGGWGTVSPLHF
TRBV12-3/TRBV12-4	-	-	TRBJ1-5	TGTGCCAGCAGTCCCGACACCATAACGGGGACCCATTCCCAGCCCCAGCATTTT	CASSPDTITGTHSQPQHF
TRBV19	-	TRBD1	TRBJ1-6	TGTGCCAGTAGTATAGCAGACAGGGGGTCATCACCCCTCCACTTT	CASSIADRGSSPLHF
TRBV20-1	-	TRBD2	TRBJ2-7	TGCAGTGCTAGAGATCGGACTAGCGGGGTGTACGAGCAGTACTTC	CSARDRTSGVYEQYF
TRBV19	-	TRBD1	TRBJ2-1	TGTGCCGTACAGGGGACCTACAATGAGCAGTTCTTC	CAVQGTYNEQFF
TRBV5-6	once	-	TRBJ1-1	TGTGCCAGCAGCTGGTCCCCTACAGGGATCTCTGAAGCTTTCTTT	CASSWSPTGISEAFF
TRBV7-9	-	-	TRBJ2-5	TGTGCCAGCAGCTTAGCCGACAACCCCCAAGAGACCCAGTACTTC	CASSLADNPQETQYF
TRBV4-1	-	-	TRBJ1-2	TGCGCCAGCAGCCAAGGCTCAGGGGAGGTCTATGGCTACACCTTC	CASSQGSGEVYGYTF
TRBV9	-	TRBD2	TRBJ2-2	TGTGCCAGCAGCCCGTGGGGGGGGAACACCGGGGAGCTGTTTTTT	CASSPWGGNTGELFF
TRBV9	-	-	TRBJ1-2	TGTGCCAGCAGCGTAGATGGAGGGGTTAACTATGGCTACACCTTC	CASSVDGGVNYGYTF
TRBV20-1	-	-	TRBJ1-6	TGCAGTGCTAGGGTAGAGGAGCACAGCCTTAGCTCCTATAATTCACCCCTCCACTTT	CSARVEEHSLSSYNSPLHF
TRBV20-1	-	-	TRBJ2-6	TGCAGTGCTACCTCCCTCTCTGGGGCCAACGTCCTGACTTTC	CSATSLSGANVLTF
TRBV4-1	-	TRBD1	TRBJ1-1	TGCGCCAGCAGCCAACGTCAGGGGGGGAACACTGAAGCTTTCTTT	CASSQRQGGNTEAFF
TRBV9	-	TRBD1	TRBJ2-7	TGTGCCAGCAGCGCCACGGGACAGAATTACGAGCAGTACTTC	CASSATGQNYEQYF
TRBV3-1	-	-	TRBJ2-3	TGTGCCAGCAGCCAAGACCCCCCAGGGCGATTTCTTACAGATACGCAGTATTTT	CASSQDPPGRFLTDTQYF
TRBV18	once	-	TRBJ2-2	TGTGCCAGCTCCCCACGGACAGAGAACACCGGGGAGCTGTTTTTT	CASSPRTENTGELFF
TRBV30	-	-	TRBJ2-7	TGTGCCTGGAGTGAAGGGGGCTACGAGCAGTACTTC	CAWSEGGYEQYF
TRBV12-3/TRBV12-4	-	TRBD1	TRBJ2-3	TGTGCCAGCAGTATAAGACAGGGAATAGATACGCAGTATTTT	CASSIRQGIDTQYF
TRBV27	-	-	TRBJ2-3	TGTGCCAGCAGTTTAAGCCAGGATGGTACGCAGTATTTT	CASSLSQDGTQYF
TRBV9	few	TRBD1	TRBJ1-6	TGTGCCAGCAGCGTAGCTGGGACAGGGGTTTCACCCCTCCACTTT	CASSVAGTGVSPLHF
TRBV5-4	once	-	TRBJ1-1	TGTGCCAGCAGCTCCGGGGCCTTAGGGATCACTGAAGCTTTCTTT	CASSSGALGITEAFF
TRBV28	-	TRBD2	TRBJ2-7	TGTGCCAGCAGTTCCCCCGGGACTAGTGGTTACGAGCAGTACTTC	CASSSPGTSGYEQYF
TRBV5-1	-	-	TRBJ2-7	TGCGCCAGCAGCTGGGCAGGGACCTACGAGCAGTACTTC	CASSWAGTYEQYF
TRBV6-1	-	TRBD2	TRBJ2-7	TGTGCCAGCGGGGCGGGGGACGAGCAGTACTTC	CASGAGDEQYF
TRBV4-1	-	TRBD1	TRBJ1-3	TGCGCCAGCAGCCCTAAGACAGGGTCTGGAAACACCATATATTTT	CASSPKTGSGNTIYF
TRBV14	-	-	TRBJ2-3	TGTGCCAGCAGCCAAGATCACCGGCTAGAGCAGTATTTT	CASSQDHRLEQYF
TRBV13	-	-	TRBJ2-3	TGTGCCAGCAGCCCGAGGCTTATCGATACGCAGTATTTT	CASSPRLIDTQYF
TRBV2	-	-	TRBJ1-3	TGTGCCAGCAGTGAGCAGATACTTCTAGGAAACACCATATATTTT	CASSEQILLGNTIYF
TRBV7-9	-	TRBD2	TRBJ2-1	TGTGCCAGCAGCGATGGGGGGACTAGTCTAGCCGATGAGCAGTTCTTC	CASSDGGTSLADEQFF
TRBV4-2	-	-	TRBJ2-3	TGTGCCAGCAGCCAAGCGGGGGAAGCCACAGATACGCAGTATTTT	CASSQAGEATDTQYF
TRBV7-6	-	-	TRBJ2-1	TGTGCCAGCAGCTTAGTGTCCGGCGCAGCCAAAAAGATAAAAGGAGATGAGCAGTTCTTC	CASSLVSGAAKKIKGDEQFF
TRBV29-1	-	TRBD1	TRBJ1-5	TGCAGCCTTGGGACAGTGAATCAGCCCCAGCATTTT	CSLGTVNQPQHF
TRBV7-2	-	-	TRBJ2-2	TGTGCCAGCAGCTCAGTGATGTGGAACACCGGGGAGCTGTTTTTT	CASSSVMWNTGELFF
TRBV12-3/TRBV12-4	-	-	TRBJ1-2	TGTGCCAGCAAGGCAGAGATGGCAGGCTACACCTTC	CASKAEMAGYTF
TRBV3-1	-	-	TRBJ1-1	TGTGCCAGCAGCCAAGAAGGCGCGGGGCCAAACACTGAAGCTTTCTTT	CASSQEGAGPNTEAFF
TRBV13	-	-	TRBJ2-2	TGTGCCAGCAGCATGAGATCCACCGGGGAGCTGTTTTTT	CASSMRSTGELFF
TRBV19	-	-	TRBJ1-1	TGTGCCAGTAGTAGGCCAGGGGCAAGGAACACTGAAGCTTTCTTT	CASSRPGARNTEAFF
TRBV5-1	-	TRBD1	TRBJ2-1	TGCGCCAGCAGCCTGATCGGGACAGGGGGGGATGAGCAGTTCTTC	CASSLIGTGGDEQFF
TRBV13	-	-	TRBJ2-3	TGTGCCAGCAGAGGCGTAGCTAGCACAGATACGCAGTATTTT	CASRGVASTDTQYF
TRBV9	-	-	TRBJ1-5	TGTGCCAGCAGCCCCCCTGGGGGCGATCAGCCCCAGCATTTT	CASSPPGGDQPQHF
TRBV4-1	-	-	TRBJ2-3	TGCGCCAGCAGCCAACGGGGTGGGGGCCTCACAGATACGCAGTATTTT	CASSQRGGGLTDTQYF